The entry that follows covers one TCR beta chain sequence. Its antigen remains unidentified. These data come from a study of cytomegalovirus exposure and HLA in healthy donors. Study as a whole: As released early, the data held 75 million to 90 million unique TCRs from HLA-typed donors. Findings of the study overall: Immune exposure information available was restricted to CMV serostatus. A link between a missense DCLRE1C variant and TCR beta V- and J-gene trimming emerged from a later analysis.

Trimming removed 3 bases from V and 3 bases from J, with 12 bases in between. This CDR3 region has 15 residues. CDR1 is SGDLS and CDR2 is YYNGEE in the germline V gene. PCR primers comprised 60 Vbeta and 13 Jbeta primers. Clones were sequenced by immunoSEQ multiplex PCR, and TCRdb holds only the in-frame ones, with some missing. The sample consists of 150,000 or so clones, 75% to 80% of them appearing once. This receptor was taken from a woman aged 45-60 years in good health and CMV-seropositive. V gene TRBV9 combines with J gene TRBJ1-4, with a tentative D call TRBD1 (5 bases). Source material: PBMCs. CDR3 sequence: CASSGGGVANEKLFF. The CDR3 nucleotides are TGTGCCAGCAGCGGGGGAGGGGTAGCTAATGAAAAACTGTTTTTT.